This TCR beta chain was identified in a study of shared clonotypes between healthy human individuals (dated by TCRdb to the early 2020s). Concerning the study at large: Three men and a couple of women, aged 18 to 49 years, made up the cohort. To increase sequencing depth and limit assay-specific biases, TCR repertoire library preparation and sequencing were carried out by different laboratories using diverse techniques. Per donor, leukapheresis produced somewhere between about 0.9 and 9 billion PBMCs. For each donor, three plates each were used for CD4 naive and CD4 memory, two plates were used for CD8 naive, and one plate was used for CD8 memory. Blood TCR repertoires of a handful of healthy adults were deeply sequenced to estimate repertoire size and the extent of clonotype sharing between individuals.

Healthy HIV-negative adults with no recently reported acute infections or vaccinations were included as donors. All donors were Caucasian adults living in Nashville, Tennessee, USA. CD8 memory samples were composed of magnetically selected CD45RO+ cells combined with CCR7-negative CD45RA+ effector memory (TemRA) cells. After blood collection by leukapheresis, PBMCs were isolated using Ficoll-Histopaque density gradient centrifugation and then cryopreserved in the vapor phase of liquid nitrogen. Analytical flow cytometry was used to check the purity and quantity of each magnetically sorted T cell population. From each sorted fraction, genomic DNA was isolated and quantified by UV absorbance on a Nanodrop 2000c. Using the deep immunoSEQ assay, multiplex PCR amplified TCR CDR3 regions from genomic DNA. Extracted genomic DNA from each cell subset was spread evenly across all wells of several immunoSEQ 96-well plates, with each plate serving as a replicate. For sorted subsets, around 200 ng genomic DNA, equal to 25,000 to 35,000 T cell genomes, was loaded into each replicate PCR. The purified libraries were quantified using a Qubit 3.0 fluorometer, sized with a Bioanalyzer 2100, and then quantified again using the KAPA Library Quantification kit. A separate single-read 150-cycle Illumina NextSeq 550 flow cell was used to sequence each immunoSEQ 96-well plate. The source study handled its data this way. Because the immunoSEQ output included only junctional sequences and no quality scores, the filtering could not be the same as the filtering used for full-length reads. Sequences were annotated with PyIR, a Python wrapper for IgBLAST v1.9, using IMGT germline references to assign V/J genes and CDR3. Reads were removed for weak V/J assignments (E-value above 1e-6), missing CDR3, stop codons, out-of-frame junctions, or ambiguous translated residues. A V3J clonotype was defined by an identical inferred V gene, J gene, and CDR3 amino acid sequence. Percentage overlap between repertoires was calculated by dividing the number of shared unique clonotypes by the size of the smaller repertoire. Three approaches were used to assess repertoire richness: RTK rarefaction, the Chao1 estimator, and Recon v2.1 estimates of unobserved clonotypes. Generation probabilities were computed with OLGA for all TCRbeta clonotypes obtained by the gDNA method from several donors. Sourced from immuneACCESS, this table was stored by TCRdb with only in-frame sequences that have V and J called. A share of the clones is absent; for the studies checked, an unresolved V gene accounts for under half, and the remainder has no known explanation. The DNA was the basis for D and trimming; V, J and clone size are from that table. The sample yields approximately 710,000 clones; about nine tenths were counted once. The top ten hold 34% of the sample.

On this clone itself: It has no known antigen specificity. No per-base quality is available; no much larger clone lies one base away.

Beyond this particular receptor, the publication reports: About 5% of naive CD4, roughly 3.6% of naive CD8, around 2.3% of memory CD4, and approximately 0.39% of memory CD8 clonotypes were shared across several donors. Pairwise subsampling indicated that sequencing depth was expected to affect the degree of clonotype sharing among donors. Compared with non-shared clonotypes, the clonotypes found in all four sorted-subset donors had higher generation probabilities. Larger estimated clonotype richness was generally found for naive subsets than for memory subsets. The genetic and exposure-history diversity represented was limited by the small number of donors. Sampling was limited to blood, and TCR repertoires in tissue likely differ from TCR repertoires in blood. Even with the large sequencing depth, rarefaction of the sorted-subset datasets indicated that sequencing was incomplete.

The germline V gene encodes CDR1 SNHLY and CDR2 FYNNEI. Taken from cysteine to phenylalanine, the CDR3 has 18 residues. Here the CDR3 DNA is all that survives: 54 bases in frame from base 1. Deletion took 3 bases off V and 0 bases off J, with a span of 19 bases between the germline ends. The material sequenced was memory CD8+ T cells from PBMCs. Per the publication, the cell subset or site label means: CD45RO+ cells pooled with CCR7-negative TemRA cells. The TCR originated in a man aged 18 to 30 in good health. Some clones in this sample may be carry-over from other donors' samples. The sequence joins TRBV2 to TRBJ2-3; possibly the D gene is TRBD1, per 5 matching bases. The nucleotide sequence reads as follows: TGTGCCAGCAGTGAGATGGGGCCCCTGCGTACTAGCACAGATACGCAGTATTTT. This encodes CASSEMGPLRTSTDTQYF. Here the CDR3 is joined to the reference TRBV2 and TRBJ2-3 genes, and the full variable domain is: EPEVTQTPSHQVTQMGQEVILRCVPISNHLYFYWYRQILGQKVEFLVSFYNNEISEKSEIFDDQFSVERPDGSNFTLKIRSTKLEDSAMYFCASSEMGPLRTSTDTQYFGPGTRLTVL.